Included here is one T cell receptor beta chain sequence, with context. Trimming at V came to 6 bases and at J to 2 bases, leaving 9 bases not matched to a gene. Germline assignment: CDR1 LNHDA and CDR2 SQIVND (reference sequence). This CDR3 has 15 amino acids. TCRdb's copy holds only in-frame clones and misses some; the assay was immunoSEQ multiplex PCR. Here the sample spans about 2.4 million clones, under 95% being singletons. The data were obtained in a study of shared clonotypes between healthy human individuals. The donors, healthy adults who were HIV-negative, had experienced no recent acute infections or vaccinations.

Sample: naive CD4+ T cells from PBMCs. Noted subset: CD45RA+ positively selected. The chain employs TRBV19 and TRBJ2-7, with TRBD2 matching over 8 bases. The TCR originated in a man aged 18 to 35 in good health. Some clones in this sample may be carry-over from other donors' samples. The CDR3 DNA reads TGTGCCAGTAGCAGCGGGACTAGGGGCCCCTACGAGCAGTACTTC. This translates into CASSSGTRGPYEQYF.